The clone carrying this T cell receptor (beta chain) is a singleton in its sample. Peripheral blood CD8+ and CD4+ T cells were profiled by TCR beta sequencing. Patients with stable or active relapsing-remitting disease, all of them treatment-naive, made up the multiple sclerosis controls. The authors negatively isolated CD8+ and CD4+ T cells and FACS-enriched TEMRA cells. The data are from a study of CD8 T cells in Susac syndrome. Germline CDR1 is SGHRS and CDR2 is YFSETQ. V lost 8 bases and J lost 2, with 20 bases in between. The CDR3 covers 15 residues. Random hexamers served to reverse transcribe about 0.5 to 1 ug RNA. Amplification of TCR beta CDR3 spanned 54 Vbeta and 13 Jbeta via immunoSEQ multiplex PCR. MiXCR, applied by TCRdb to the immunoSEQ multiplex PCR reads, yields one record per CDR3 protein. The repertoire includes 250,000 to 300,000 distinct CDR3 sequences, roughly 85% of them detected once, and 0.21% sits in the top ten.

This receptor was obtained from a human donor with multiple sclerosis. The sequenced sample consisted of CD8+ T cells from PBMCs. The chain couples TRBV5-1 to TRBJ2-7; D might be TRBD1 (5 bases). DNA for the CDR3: TGCGCCAGTTCGGCCTATAGGACAACTCCCTACGAGCAGTACTTC. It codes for CASSAYRTTPYEQYF.